The rows below give T cell receptor beta chains drawn from one sample of a study of blood T cell repertoires in COVID-19. The protocol was immunoSEQ multiplex PCR, while the TCRdb copy is restricted to in-frame clones and leaves out a portion. The profile shows fewer than 400,000 clones, roughly 89% of them singletons. The specimen sequenced was PBMCs or T cells enriched from blood (not recorded which). Receptors originate from a man in his 60s who had recovered from COVID-19. Each CDR3 is given with its conserved first and last residue. The D gene is left open where the match is weak. The listing skips clone size in some rows; elsewhere it reads once, few, many or a size class.

D	size	V	J	CDR3	DNA
-	-	TRBV18	TRBJ1-5	CASSPDSLNQPQHF	TGTGCCAGCTCACCGGACAGTCTCAATCAGCCCCAGCATTTT
TRBD2	-	TRBV28	TRBJ2-1	CASSLSLAGGLNEQFF	TGTGCCAGCAGTTTATCGCTAGCGGGAGGGCTAAATGAGCAGTTCTTC
-	-	TRBV14	TRBJ1-5	CASSQGGNQPQHF	TGTGCCAGCAGCCAAGGCGGGAATCAGCCCCAGCATTTT
TRBD2	once	TRBV5-6	TRBJ2-5	CASSSQRRGGLWETQYF	TGTGCCAGCAGCTCACAACGCCGGGGGGGGCTCTGGGAGACCCAGTACTTC
-	-	TRBV28	TRBJ2-1	CASSLWDSFNEQFF	TGTGCCAGCAGTTTATGGGACAGCTTCAATGAGCAGTTCTTC
-	-	TRBV10-3	TRBJ1-1	CAISAEGRGAFF	TGTGCCATCAGTGCGGAAGGCCGCGGTGCTTTCTTT
TRBD1	-	TRBV15	TRBJ2-7	CATSKPGQTYEQYF	TGTGCCACCAGCAAACCGGGACAGACCTACGAGCAGTACTTC
-	-	TRBV7-2	TRBJ2-2	CASSLEPRGNTGELFF	TGTGCCAGCAGCTTAGAACCCAGGGGTAACACCGGGGAGCTGTTTTTT
-	-	TRBV28	TRBJ2-4	CASSLRRDLAKNIQYF	TGTGCCAGCAGTCTACGACGGGATTTAGCCAAAAACATTCAGTACTTC
-	-	TRBV5-5	TRBJ2-7	CASSLYGGESYEQYF	TGTGCCAGCAGCTTGTACGGCGGGGAATCCTACGAGCAGTACTTC
TRBD1	-	TRBV19	TRBJ1-5	CASSIAGTGGLQPQHF	TGTGCCAGTAGTATAGCGGGGACAGGGGGCTTGCAGCCCCAGCATTTT
TRBD2	-	TRBV7-9	TRBJ2-1	CASSSLTSGRGNEQFF	TGTGCCAGCAGCTCTCTGACTAGCGGGAGAGGCAATGAGCAGTTCTTC
TRBD2	-	TRBV28	TRBJ2-3	CASSPHSGRGADTQYF	TGTGCCAGCAGCCCCCATAGCGGGAGGGGGGCAGATACGCAGTATTTT
-	-	TRBV9	TRBJ2-1	CASSGPPGSSYNEQFF	TGTGCCAGCAGCGGCCCACCCGGGAGCTCCTACAATGAGCAGTTCTTC
-	-	TRBV5-1	TRBJ2-7	CASSLDRYYEQYF	TGCGCCAGCAGCTTGGACAGATACTACGAGCAGTACTTC
TRBD1	once	TRBV24-1	TRBJ1-4	CATSDSRQGSGEKLFF	TGTGCCACCAGTGATAGCCGACAGGGTAGTGGTGAAAAACTGTTTTTT
-	-	TRBV7-2	TRBJ2-3	CASSLAATTTDTQYF	TGTGCCAGCAGCTTAGCCGCCACTACCACAGATACGCAGTATTTT
TRBD2	-	TRBV19	TRBJ2-5	CASSIDVPGLAGSQETQYF	TGTGCCAGTAGTATAGATGTCCCGGGACTAGCGGGATCCCAAGAGACCCAGTACTTC
-	once	TRBV2	TRBJ1-5	CASNRTPLTPQHF	TGTGCCAGCAATCGGACACCGTTAACGCCCCAGCATTTT
-	few	TRBV4-1	TRBJ1-1	CASSQDTGSRMNTEAFF	TGCGCCAGCAGCCAAGATACCGGGTCGCGCATGAACACTGAAGCTTTCTTT
-	-	TRBV6-5	TRBJ2-7	CASSYSARGSYEQYF	TGTGCCAGCAGTTACTCGGCGCGAGGGTCCTACGAGCAGTACTTC
TRBD2	-	TRBV5-4	TRBJ2-2	CASSFRTSAGELFF	TGTGCCAGCAGCTTTAGGACTAGCGCAGGGGAGCTGTTTTTT
TRBD2	-	TRBV7-3	TRBJ2-2	CASSLLAGGPTGELFF	TGTGCCAGCAGCCTGTTAGCGGGAGGGCCCACCGGGGAGCTGTTTTTT
-	few	TRBV5-4	TRBJ2-7	CASSLTGLYEQYF	TGTGCCAGCAGCTTGACGGGACTCTACGAGCAGTACTTC
-	once	TRBV7-9	TRBJ1-6	CASSWTSAGTYNSPLHF	TGTGCCAGCAGCTGGACATCGGCGGGAACCTATAATTCACCCCTCCACTTT
TRBD1	-	TRBV24-1	TRBJ2-5	CATSEPGTGGETQYF	TGTGCCACCAGTGAACCCGGGACAGGGGGGGAGACCCAGTACTTC
-	-	TRBV28	TRBJ1-1	CASTVGGEKNTEAFF	TGTGCCAGCACGGTGGGGGGAGAGAAGAACACTGAAGCTTTCTTT